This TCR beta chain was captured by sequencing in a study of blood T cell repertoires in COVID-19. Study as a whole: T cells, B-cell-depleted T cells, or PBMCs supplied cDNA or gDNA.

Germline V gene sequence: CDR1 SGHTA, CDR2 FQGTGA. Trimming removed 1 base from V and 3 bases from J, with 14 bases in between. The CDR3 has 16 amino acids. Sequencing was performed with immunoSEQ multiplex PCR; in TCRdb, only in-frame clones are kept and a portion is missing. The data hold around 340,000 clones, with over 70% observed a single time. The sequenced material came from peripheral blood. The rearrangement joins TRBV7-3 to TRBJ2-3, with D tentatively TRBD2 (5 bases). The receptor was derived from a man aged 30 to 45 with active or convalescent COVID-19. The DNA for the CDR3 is TGTGCCAGCAGCTTAAGGACCAGCGGCGTGACAGATACGCAGTATTTT. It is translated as CASSLRTSGVTDTQYF.